This T cell receptor (beta chain) emerged from a study of shared clonotypes between healthy human individuals. The naive CD8 population came from CD45RO-negative cells selected for CCR7, without terminally differentiated effector memory CD45RA+ cells. The CDR3 spans 17 residues. Germline-derived CDR1 and CDR2 are SGDLS and YYNGEE. The V segment lost 2 bases and the J segment 3 bases; nucleotides outside the gene matches: 9. Replicate PCRs for sorted subsets used around 200 ng DNA; this equaled 25,000 to 30,000 T cell genomes. Repertoires were generated with immunoSEQ multiplex PCR, while TCRdb's copy carries only in-frame clones and drops some. Altogether about 2.2 million clones are present, 85% to 95% being singletons, with the ten largest covering around 1.8%.

This clonotype originated in a man aged 18 to 30 in good health. Some clones in this sample may be carry-over from other donors' samples. Sequencing used naive CD8+ T cells from PBMCs. This chain links TRBV9 with TRBJ2-2; 8 bases match TRBD1. CDR3 region: CASSVPRTGWDTGELFF. CDR3 in DNA: TGTGCCAGCAGCGTTCCGAGGACAGGGTGGGACACCGGGGAGCTGTTTTTT.